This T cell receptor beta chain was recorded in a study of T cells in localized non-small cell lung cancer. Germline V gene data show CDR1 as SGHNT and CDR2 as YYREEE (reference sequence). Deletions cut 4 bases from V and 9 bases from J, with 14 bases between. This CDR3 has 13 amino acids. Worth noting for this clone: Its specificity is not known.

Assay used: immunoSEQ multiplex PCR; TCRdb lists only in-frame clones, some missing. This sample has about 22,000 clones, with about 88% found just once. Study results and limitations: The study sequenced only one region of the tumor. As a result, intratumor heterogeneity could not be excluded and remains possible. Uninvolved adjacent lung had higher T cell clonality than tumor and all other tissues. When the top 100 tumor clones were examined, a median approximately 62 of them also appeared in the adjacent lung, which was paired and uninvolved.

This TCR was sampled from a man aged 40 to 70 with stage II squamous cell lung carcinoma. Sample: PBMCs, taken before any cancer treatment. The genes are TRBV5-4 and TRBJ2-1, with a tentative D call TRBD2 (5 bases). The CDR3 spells CASSTRQVGEQFF. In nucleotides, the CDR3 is TGTGCCAGCAGCACTAGGCAGGTGGGTGAGCAGTTCTTC.